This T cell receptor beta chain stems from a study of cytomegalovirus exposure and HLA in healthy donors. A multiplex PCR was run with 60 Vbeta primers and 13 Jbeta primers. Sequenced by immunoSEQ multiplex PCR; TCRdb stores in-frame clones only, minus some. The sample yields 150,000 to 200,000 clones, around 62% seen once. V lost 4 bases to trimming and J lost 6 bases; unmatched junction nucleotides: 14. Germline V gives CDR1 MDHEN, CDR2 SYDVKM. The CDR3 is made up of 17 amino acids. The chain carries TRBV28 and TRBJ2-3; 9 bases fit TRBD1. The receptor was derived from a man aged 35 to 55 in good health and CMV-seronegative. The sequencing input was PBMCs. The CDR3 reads CASSYPQGTGTADTQYF. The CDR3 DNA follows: TGTGCCAGCAGTTACCCGCAAGGGACAGGGACAGCGGATACGCAGTATTTT.